The present T cell receptor (beta chain) was sequenced within a study of neurological immune-mediated disorders. This clonotype was detected many times. The cDNA was generated by 5'RACE with 10-nucleotide random UMIs. TCRdb itself ran the 5' RACE reads through MiXCR, one entry per CDR3 protein. The profile shows tens of thousands of distinct CDR3 sequences, less than 5% of them singletons. The CDR3 consists of 11 residues. Trimming removed 9 bases from V and 4 bases from J, with 10 bases in between. CDR1 LNHDA and CDR2 SQIVND come from the germline V gene (reference sequence). Sequencing used CD4+ T cells from blood. The rearrangement uses TRBV19 and TRBJ2-7; D not certain. This clonotype was obtained from a middle-aged woman in good health. As DNA, the CDR3 is TGTGCCAGCGCCGGCGGTTACGAGCAGTACTTC. Amino acids: CASAGGYEQYF.